This passage covers 26 T cell receptor beta chains from one sample sequenced in a study of human T cells and chemical hapten exposure. TCRdb called the RACE reads again in MiXCR, with one record for every CDR3 protein. This sample has some 350,000 distinct CDR3 sequences; more than 5% occur once, and the top ten carry more than 5.5%. Time point in this sample: patch test 2, 6 weeks after DPC sensitization. Treatment meaning: therapeutic diphenylcyclopropenone sensitization with weekly scalp DPC. The sample in question was whole blood, obtained in connection with sensitization to the hapten diphenylcyclopropenone (DPC). These receptors came from a woman under 30 with alopecia areata. Some clones in this sample may be carry-over from other donors' samples.

This CDR3 reads CASSPRTSKGHEQYF. The CDR3 DNA reads as TGTGCCAGCAGCCCGCGGACTAGCAAAGGCCACGAGCAGTACTTC. V gene TRBV7-9 combines with J gene TRBJ2-7, with 8 bases aligning to TRBD2. The CDR3 loop spans 15 amino acids. V was pared by 5 bases and J by 5 bases, with 11 bases of the junction left unmatched. CDR1 and CDR2 from the germline V gene are SEHNR and FQNEAQ (reference sequence).

The chain is built from TRBV27 and TRBJ1-2; D not resolved. The CDR3 consists of 13 residues. Germline loops: CDR1 MNHEY, CDR2 SMNVEV (reference sequence). V was pared by 6 bases and J by 6 bases, with 14 bases between. CDR3 sequence reads: CASSSSAVHGYTF. As DNA, the CDR3 is TGTGCCAGCAGCTCTTCTGCGGTCCATGGCTACACCTTC.

This clonotype has more than one count but fewer than ten. The chain joins TRBV20-1 to TRBJ2-5; D ambiguous. The V gene lost 0 bases and the J gene lost 1 base, with 12 bases spanning the gap. Germline-derived CDR1 and CDR2 are DFQATT and SNEGSKA (reference sequence). CDR3 length: 15 amino acids. The CDR3 spells CSARDLSGFQETQYF. The CDR3 bases are TGCAGTGCTAGAGATCTTAGTGGCTTCCAAGAGACCCAGTACTTC.

Here the CDR3 DNA reads TGTGCCAGCAGCTTGTCAGGTGGTCTAAATCAGCCCCAGCATTTT. It translates to CASSLSGGLNQPQHF. V usage is TRBV5-6 and J usage is TRBJ1-5; D gene uncertain. This CDR3 has 15 residues. The germline CDR1 and CDR2 sequences are SGHDT and YYEEEE. With 1 base removed from V and 4 bases from J, the gap between germline ends came to 12 bases. Full variable domain (outside the CDR3, taken from reference TRBV5-6 and TRBJ1-5): DAGVTQSPTHLIKTRGQQVTLRCSPKSGHDTVSWYQQALGQGPQFIFQYYEEEERQRGNFPDRFSGHQFPNYSSELNVNALLLGDSALYLCASSLSGGLNQPQHFGDGTRLSIL.

This clonotype was counted only a few times. This chain joins TRBV29-1 and TRBJ1-1; 7 nucleotides align to TRBD1. The CDR3 has 11 residues. The germline V gene encodes CDR1 SQVTM and CDR2 ANQGSEA. With 4 bases clipped from V and 4 bases from J, the junction kept 0 bases outside the gene matches. The chain's CDR3 is CSVGDSTEAFF. The CDR3 nucleotides read TGCAGCGTTGGGGACAGCACTGAAGCTTTCTTT.

This clonotype has a handful of counts. In nucleotides, the CDR3 is TGTGCCAGCAGTGCTTACCTAGCGGCTTACAATCAGCCCCAGCATTTT. This translates into CASSAYLAAYNQPQHF. The V call is TRBV28, the J call TRBJ1-5; D uncertain. V was pared by 5 bases and J by 3 bases, with 17 bases between. The CDR3 covers 16 residues. Germline V lookup: CDR1 MDHEN, CDR2 SYDVKM.

This clonotype appeared many times. The chain links TRBV7-2 to TRBJ1-6, with D uncertain. The germline V and J ends were trimmed by 6 bases and 0 bases, with 6 bases remaining between them. In germline, CDR1 is SGHTA, CDR2 FQGNSA. The CDR3 is 14 residues long. CDR3 amino acids: CASSQNSYNSPLHF. Written as DNA, the CDR3 is TGTGCCAGCAGTCAGAACTCCTATAATTCACCCCTCCACTTT.

This clonotype was seen ten or more times. The chain links TRBV10-3 to TRBJ1-5; tentative D call: TRBD1 (6 bases). The CDR3 runs 13 residues. V was clipped by 10 bases and J by 3 bases, with 13 bases between them. The germline CDR1 and CDR2 sequences are ENHRY and SYGVKD. CDR3 nucleotides: TGTGCCACCAGGGGCTCCCTCAATCAGCCCCAGCATTTT. Protein sequence: CATRGSLNQPQHF.

This clonotype was counted at least ten times. The chain carries TRBV4-3 and TRBJ1-4; D possibly corresponds to TRBD1 (5 bases). Per germline, CDR1 LGHNA and CDR2 YSLEER. The CDR3 extends over 17 amino acids. Trimming took 0 bases from V and 6 from J, leaving 17 bases between them. This CDR3 is CASSQDPYRGEDEKLFF. CDR3 in DNA: TGCGCCAGCAGCCAAGATCCTTATAGGGGAGAGGATGAAAAACTGTTTTTT.

The table lists this clonotype with many counts. V is TRBV9 and J is TRBJ2-5; D remains unclear. This CDR3 is 12 amino acids long. Germline CDR1 is SGDLS and CDR2 is YYNGEE. Trimming left V 1 base short and J 0 bases short, with 1 base between. Written as DNA, the CDR3 is TGTGCCAGCAGCGTACACCAAGAGACCCAGTACTTC. Its translation: CASSVHQETQYF.

This clonotype has a count of ten or more. This chain connects TRBV20-1 to TRBJ1-4, with D possibly being TRBD1 (5 bases). The V and J ends lost 6 bases and 6 bases respectively, with 17 bases between them. Germline V gene sequence: CDR1 DFQATT, CDR2 SNEGSKA (reference sequence). This CDR3 contains 14 residues. CDR3 loop: CSATSWDGDEKLFF. The CDR3 coding sequence is TGCAGTGCCACGTCTTGGGACGGCGATGAAAAACTGTTTTTT.

The genes are TRBV3-1 and TRBJ2-1; 10 nucleotides align to TRBD2. Germline loops: CDR1 LGHDT, CDR2 YNNKEL (reference sequence). The length of the CDR3 is 15 residues. The ends lost 1 base at V and 5 bases at J; junction bases unmatched: 2. The CDR3 is CASSQAAGGNNEQFF. The CDR3 bases are TGTGCCAGCAGCCAAGCAGCGGGGGGGAACAATGAGCAGTTCTTC.

This chain links TRBV9 with TRBJ2-1, with D maybe TRBD1 (6 bases). Germline values: CDR1 SGDLS, CDR2 YYNGEE. The CDR3 covers 15 residues. Trimming pared 0 bases from V and 0 bases from J, leaving 7 bases between. CDR3 in amino acids: CASSVEDSSYNEQFF. The CDR3 nucleotides read TGTGCCAGCAGCGTAGAGGACAGCTCCTACAATGAGCAGTTCTTC.

The rearrangement uses TRBV4-1 and TRBJ1-2, with D possibly being TRBD1 (6 bases). The CDR3 length is 17 residues. The germline V and J ends were trimmed by 3 bases and 2 bases, with 19 bases remaining between them. Germline V gives CDR1 MGHRA, CDR2 YSYEKL. CDR3 in amino acids: CASSHRTGRRENYGYTF. CDR3 in DNA: TGCGCCAGCAGCCATCGCACAGGGAGAAGAGAGAACTATGGCTACACCTTC.

This clonotype was recorded a few times. This chain uses TRBV5-1 with TRBJ2-7, with TRBD1 matching 7 bases. The germline V gene encodes CDR1 SGHRS and CDR2 YFSETQ. Germline trimming cut 4 bases from V and 2 bases from J; bases unmatched to any gene: 6. The CDR3 runs 14 residues. The CDR3 loop is CASSHGDRAYEQYF. The CDR3 bases are TGCGCCAGCAGCCACGGAGACAGGGCCTACGAGCAGTACTTC. Filled out from reference TRBV5-1 and TRBJ2-7, the complete variable domain reads KAGVTQTPRYLIKTRGQQVTLSCSPISGHRSVSWYQQTPGQGLQFLFEYFSETQRNKGNFPGRFSGRQFSNSRSEMNVSTLELGDSALYLCASSHGDRAYEQYFGPGTRLTVT.

In its sample, this clonotype was seen a few times. The CDR3 DNA reads TGTGCCAGCAATCCAGGCGGGGGGACCACAGATACGCAGTATTTT. Protein product: CASNPGGGTTDTQYF. The V call is TRBV2, the J call TRBJ2-3, with 8 bases aligning to TRBD2. From germline, CDR1 is SNHLY and CDR2 FYNNEI. The CDR3 is 15 residues long. The V gene end was trimmed by 7 bases and the J gene end by 2 bases; junction bases not matched to a gene: 8.

This clonotype showed up many times. V and J are TRBV10-3 and TRBJ2-3, with TRBD2 matching 11 bases. Looked up from germline, CDR1 is ENHRY and CDR2 is SYGVKD. This CDR3 is built from 15 residues. V lost 5 bases to trimming and J lost 3 bases; unmatched junction nucleotides: 4. The DNA for the CDR3 is TGTGCCATCAGTTATAGCGGGGGGGCGACAGATACGCAGTATTTT. This gives the protein CAISYSGGATDTQYF.

This clonotype was recorded at least ten times. The chain couples TRBV6-2 or TRBV6-3 to TRBJ1-6; 8 nucleotides agree with TRBD1. This CDR3 contains 20 residues. CDR1 and CDR2 from the germline V gene are MNHEY and SVGEGT. After removal of 3 bases from V and 2 bases from J, the junction contained 15 bases not matched to a gene. This chain's CDR3 is CASSYLRGQGRTPYNSPLHF. The CDR3 DNA is TGTGCCAGCAGTTATCTCCGCGGACAGGGAAGAACTCCCTATAATTCACCCCTCCACTTT.

This clonotype has at least ten counts. The V and J genes are TRBV5-1 and TRBJ1-1; D possibly corresponds to TRBD1 (6 bases). Germline V CDR1 and CDR2: SGHRS, YFSETQ. The germline V and J ends were trimmed by 1 base and 4 bases, with 14 bases remaining between them. The CDR3 contains 15 residues. The CDR3 DNA reads as TGCGCCAGCAGCTTGAATCCACAGGGAGGCACTGAAGCTTTCTTT. As protein: CASSLNPQGGTEAFF. The entire variable domain, with the rest obtained from reference TRBV5-1 and TRBJ1-1, is as follows: KAGVTQTPRYLIKTRGQQVTLSCSPISGHRSVSWYQQTPGQGLQFLFEYFSETQRNKGNFPGRFSGRQFSNSRSEMNVSTLELGDSALYLCASSLNPQGGTEAFFGQGTRLTVV.

The chain links TRBV20-1 to TRBJ2-1; TRBD2 matches at 9 bases. The V segment lost 0 bases and the J segment 8 bases; nucleotides outside the gene matches: 8. CDR1 is DFQATT, CDR2 SNEGSKA, per germline (reference sequence). There are 15 residues in the CDR3. The CDR3 sequence is CSARERGGLLDEQFF. CDR3 coding DNA: TGCAGTGCTAGAGAGCGGGGGGGCCTATTGGATGAGCAGTTCTTC.

The sample holds many counts of this clonotype. The CDR3 coding sequence is TGCGCCAGCAGCTTTCAGAGGAACACTGAAGCTTTCTTT. Translating it yields CASSFQRNTEAFF. The gene calls are TRBV5-1 and TRBJ1-1; D not resolved. Germline V gene lookup returns CDR1 SGHRS and CDR2 YFSETQ. The CDR3 sequence is 13 residues long. Trimming pared 2 bases from V and 1 base from J, leaving 6 bases between. The variable domain in full, with the rest retrieved from reference TRBV5-1 and TRBJ1-1, is KAGVTQTPRYLIKTRGQQVTLSCSPISGHRSVSWYQQTPGQGLQFLFEYFSETQRNKGNFPGRFSGRQFSNSRSEMNVSTLELGDSALYLCASSFQRNTEAFFGQGTRLTVV.

This clonotype showed up just a few times. CDR3 sequence reads: CSARGTGGPITYEQYF. Here the CDR3 DNA reads TGCAGTGCTAGGGGTACAGGGGGACCCATTACCTACGAGCAGTACTTC. V usage is TRBV20-1 and J usage is TRBJ2-7, with 8 bases identical to TRBD1. CDR1 and CDR2 from the germline V gene are DFQATT and SNEGSKA (reference sequence). The CDR3 consists of 16 residues. Losses at the gene ends were 3 bases for V and 2 bases for J; bases not matched to a gene: 12.

This clonotype was counted a few times. In DNA, the CDR3 is TGCGCCAGCAGCCAACCGGGACAGGGTATATCCTACGAGCAGTACTTC. Translating it yields CASSQPGQGISYEQYF. V gene TRBV4-1 combines with J gene TRBJ2-7, with TRBD1 matching over 9 bases. The V gene's germline CDR1 is MGHRA and CDR2 YSYEKL. J lost 1 base, V lost 2 bases, and 6 bases had no gene match. This CDR3 comprises 16 residues.

This clonotype was observed a handful of times. V and J are TRBV7-2 and TRBJ1-6; 9 bases line up with TRBD1. V was pared by 1 base and J by 7 bases, with 5 bases of the junction left unmatched. CDR1 SGHTA and CDR2 FQGNSA come from the germline V gene. The CDR3 extends over 16 amino acids. CDR3: CASSLVPGQGNSPLHF. The CDR3 DNA reads TGTGCCAGCAGCTTAGTTCCCGGACAGGGGAATTCACCCCTCCACTTT.

The chain links TRBV29-1 to TRBJ1-1; no clear D gene. Germline V gene lookup returns CDR1 SQVTM and CDR2 ANQGSEA. This CDR3 spans 12 amino acids. The V end was cut by 3 bases, the J end by 0 bases, with 5 bases between. For the CDR3, the DNA is TGCAGCGTTGAGGCGGTGAACACTGAAGCTTTCTTT. Its protein is CSVEAVNTEAFF.

This clonotype was counted a few times. This chain uses TRBV14 with TRBJ2-5; no reliable D call. CDR1 and CDR2 from the germline V gene are SGHDN and FVKESK. V shed 0 bases and J shed 0 bases, with 20 bases lying between them. This CDR3 contains 19 residues. CDR3 sequence: CASSQEMNYWQNYQETQYF. In DNA form, the CDR3 reads TGTGCCAGCAGCCAAGAGATGAACTATTGGCAAAACTACCAAGAGACCCAGTACTTC.